This TCR beta chain was recovered during a study of shared clonotypes between healthy human individuals (dated by TCRdb to between 2020 and 2021). About the investigation overall: A few men and two women, aged 18 to 49 years, made up the cohort. To estimate repertoire size and how much clonotypes are shared between individuals, the study performed deep sequencing of blood TCR repertoires from five healthy adults. Libraries were prepared and TCR repertoires were sequenced by different laboratories using diverse techniques, in order to increase sequencing depth and limit assay-specific biases. Between about 0.85 and 10 billion PBMCs per donor were obtained by leukapheresis.

Inclusive of the bounding cysteine and phenylalanine, the CDR3 is 12 residues long. Just the 36-base CDR3 DNA is kept, in frame starting at base 1. V loses 8 bases of germline sequence and J loses 2 bases, and the interval between the two ends is 10 bases. In the germline V gene (reference sequence), CDR1 corresponds to MNHEY and CDR2 to SMNVEV. Healthy HIV-negative adults with no recently reported acute infections or vaccinations were included as donors. All donors were Caucasian adults living in Nashville, Tennessee, USA. For unsorted samples, 90 million to 95 million PBMCs were counted, and genomic DNA was extracted using the QIAamp DNA Blood Mini kit. After blood collection by leukapheresis, PBMCs were isolated using Ficoll-Histopaque density gradient centrifugation and then cryopreserved in the vapor phase of liquid nitrogen. The investigation overall reported the following: Because the study included only a small number of donors, the genetic and exposure-history diversity represented was limited. Based on pairwise subsampling, the degree of clonotype sharing among donors was expected to be affected by sequencing depth. Sampling was limited to blood, and TCR repertoires in tissue likely differ from TCR repertoires in blood.

Using the deep immunoSEQ assay, TCR CDR3 regions were amplified from genomic DNA by multiplex PCR. For each cell subset, the extracted genomic DNA was distributed evenly across all wells of several immunoSEQ 96-well plates, and each plate served as one replicate. For unsorted PBMC, about 300 ng of genomic DNA, equivalent to around 30,000 T cell genomes, went into each replicate PCR. Unsorted PBMC genomic DNA was sequenced across ten immunoSEQ deep assay plates. The purified libraries were quantified using a Qubit 3.0 fluorometer, sized with a Bioanalyzer 2100, and then quantified again using the KAPA Library Quantification kit. A separate single-read 150-cycle Illumina NextSeq 550 flow cell was used to sequence each immunoSEQ 96-well plate. The paper's data handling went like this. Because the immunoSEQ output held only junctional sequences and lacked quality scores, the filtering could not match the filtering applied to full-length reads. To assign V/J genes and CDR3, sequences were annotated against IMGT germline references using PyIR, a Python wrapper for IgBLAST v1.9. Reads with weak V/J assignments (E-value above 1e-6), missing CDR3, stop codons, out-of-frame junctions, or ambiguous translated residues were removed. V3J clonotypes were defined by identical inferred V gene, J gene, and CDR3 amino acid sequence. Percentage overlap between repertoires was computed as shared unique clonotypes divided by the size of the smaller repertoire. Richness of each repertoire was evaluated using RTK rarefaction, the Chao1 estimator, and Recon v2.1 estimates of unobserved clonotypes. TCRdb re-hosts the immuneACCESS table, in-frame sequences only. Its copies lack some clones; in the studies checked, an unresolved V gene accounts for under half of them, and the cause for the rest is not known. That table furnishes V, J and clone size, whereas the DNA furnished D and trimming. Across this sample there are about 490,000 clones, with 60% to 85% seen only once. The ten largest clones represent over 10% of the sample.

A word on this clone: It lacks a known antigen. Per-base qualities were not stored, and no clone one base away is much larger.

The sample was PBMCs. This chain joins TRBV27 to TRBJ2-7; perhaps TRBD2 is the D gene, with 5 bases matching. The source is a woman in her 40s in good health. Some clones in this sample may be carry-over from other donors' samples. The CDR3 amino acid sequence is: CASRGSAYEQYF. DNA sequence: TGTGCCAGCCGAGGGTCAGCCTACGAGCAGTACTTC.